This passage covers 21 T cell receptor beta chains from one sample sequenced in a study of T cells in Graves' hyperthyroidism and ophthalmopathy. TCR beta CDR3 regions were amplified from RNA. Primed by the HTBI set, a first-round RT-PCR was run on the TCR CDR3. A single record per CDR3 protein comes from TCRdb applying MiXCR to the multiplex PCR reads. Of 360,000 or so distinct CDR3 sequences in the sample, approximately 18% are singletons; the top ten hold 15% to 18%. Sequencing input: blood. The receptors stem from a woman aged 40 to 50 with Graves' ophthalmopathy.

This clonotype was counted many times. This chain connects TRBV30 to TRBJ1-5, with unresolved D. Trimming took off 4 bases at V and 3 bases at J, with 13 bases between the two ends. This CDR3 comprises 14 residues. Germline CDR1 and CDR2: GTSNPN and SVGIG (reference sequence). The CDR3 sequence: CAWTGKRTNQPQHF. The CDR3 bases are TGTGCCTGGACGGGGAAGAGGACCAATCAGCCCCAGCATTTT.

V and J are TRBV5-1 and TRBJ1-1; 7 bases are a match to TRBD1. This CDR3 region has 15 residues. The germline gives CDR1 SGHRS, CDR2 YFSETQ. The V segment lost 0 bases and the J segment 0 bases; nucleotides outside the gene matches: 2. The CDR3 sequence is CASSLVGTVNTEAFF. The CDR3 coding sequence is TGCGCCAGCAGCTTGGTAGGGACAGTGAACACTGAAGCTTTCTTT.

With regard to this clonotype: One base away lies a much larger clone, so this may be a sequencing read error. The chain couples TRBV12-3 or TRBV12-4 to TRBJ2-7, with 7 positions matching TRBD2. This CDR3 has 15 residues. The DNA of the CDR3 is TGTGCCAGCAAAATGGCGGCGGGAGCCTCCTACGAGCAGTGCTTC. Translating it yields CASKMAAGASYEQCF.

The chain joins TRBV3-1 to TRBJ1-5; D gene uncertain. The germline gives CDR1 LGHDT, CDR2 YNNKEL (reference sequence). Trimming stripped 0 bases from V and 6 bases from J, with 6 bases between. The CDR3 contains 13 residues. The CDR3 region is CASSQDWAQPQHF. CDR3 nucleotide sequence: TGTGCCAGCAGCCAAGATTGGGCTCAGCCCCAGCATTTT.

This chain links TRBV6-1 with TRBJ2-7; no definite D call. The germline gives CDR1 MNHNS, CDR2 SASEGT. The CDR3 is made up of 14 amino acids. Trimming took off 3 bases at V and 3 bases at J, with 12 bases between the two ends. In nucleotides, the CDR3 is TGTGCCAGCAGTGACGGACCAACGGACTACGAGCAGTACTTC. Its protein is CASSDGPTDYEQYF.

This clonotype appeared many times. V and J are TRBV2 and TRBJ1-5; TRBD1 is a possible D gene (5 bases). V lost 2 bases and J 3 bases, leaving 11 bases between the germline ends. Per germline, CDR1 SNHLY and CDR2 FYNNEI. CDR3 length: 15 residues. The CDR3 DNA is TGTGCCAGCAGTGAACCAGGGAGCAACAATCAGCCCCAGCATTTT. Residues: CASSEPGSNNQPQHF.

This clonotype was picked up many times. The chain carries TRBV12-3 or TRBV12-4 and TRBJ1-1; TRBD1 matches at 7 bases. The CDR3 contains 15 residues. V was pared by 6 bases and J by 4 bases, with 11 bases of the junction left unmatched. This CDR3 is CASRIRGFVGTEAFF. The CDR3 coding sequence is TGTGCCAGCAGAATCAGGGGGTTTGTAGGCACTGAAGCTTTCTTT.

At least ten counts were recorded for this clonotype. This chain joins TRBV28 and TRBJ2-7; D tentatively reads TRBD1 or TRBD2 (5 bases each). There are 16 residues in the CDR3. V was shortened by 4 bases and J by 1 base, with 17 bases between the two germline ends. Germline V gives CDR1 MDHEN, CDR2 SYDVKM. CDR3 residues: CASSSLWGSRSYEQYF. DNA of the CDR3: TGTGCCAGCAGTTCCCTATGGGGGAGTAGGTCCTACGAGCAGTACTTC.

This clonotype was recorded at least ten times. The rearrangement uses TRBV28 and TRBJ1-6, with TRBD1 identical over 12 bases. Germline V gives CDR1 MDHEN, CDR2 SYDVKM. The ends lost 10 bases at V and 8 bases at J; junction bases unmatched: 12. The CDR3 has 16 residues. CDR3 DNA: TGTGCCACGCTCCGGGACAGGGGGCTTGAGGATTCACCCCTCCACTTT. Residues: CATLRDRGLEDSPLHF.

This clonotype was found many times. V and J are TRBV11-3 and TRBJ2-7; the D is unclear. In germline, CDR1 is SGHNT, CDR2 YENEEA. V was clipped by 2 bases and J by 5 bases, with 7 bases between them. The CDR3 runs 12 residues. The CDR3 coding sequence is TGTGCCAGCAGCTTACCCTGGGACGAGCAGTACTTC. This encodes CASSLPWDEQYF.

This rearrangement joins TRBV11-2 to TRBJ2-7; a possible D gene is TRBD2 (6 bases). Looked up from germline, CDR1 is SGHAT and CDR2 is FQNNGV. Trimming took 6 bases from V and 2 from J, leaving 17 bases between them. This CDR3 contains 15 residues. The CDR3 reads CASSLYGTVPYEQYF. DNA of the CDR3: TGTGCCAGCAGTTTATACGGGACTGTACCCTACGAGCAGTACTTC.

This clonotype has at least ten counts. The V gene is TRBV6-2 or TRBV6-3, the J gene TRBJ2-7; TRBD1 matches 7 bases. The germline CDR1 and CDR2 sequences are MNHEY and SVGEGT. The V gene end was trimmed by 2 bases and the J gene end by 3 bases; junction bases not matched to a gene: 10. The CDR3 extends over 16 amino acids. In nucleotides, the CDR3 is TGTGCCAGCAGTTACACGCACCGGGACAGACTCTACGAGCAGTACTTC. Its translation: CASSYTHRDRLYEQYF.

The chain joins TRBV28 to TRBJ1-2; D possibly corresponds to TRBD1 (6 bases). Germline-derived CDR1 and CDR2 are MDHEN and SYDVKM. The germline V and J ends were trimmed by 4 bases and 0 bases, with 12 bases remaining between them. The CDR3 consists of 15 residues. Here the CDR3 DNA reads TGTGCCAGCAGTTCGGGGGGCTTAACTAACTATGGCTACACCTTC. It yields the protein CASSSGGLTNYGYTF.

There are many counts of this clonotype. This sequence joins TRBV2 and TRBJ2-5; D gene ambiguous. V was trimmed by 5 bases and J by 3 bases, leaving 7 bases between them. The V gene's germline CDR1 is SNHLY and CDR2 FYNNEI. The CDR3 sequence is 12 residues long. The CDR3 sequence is CASSKEKETQYF. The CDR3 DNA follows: TGTGCCAGCAGTAAAGAAAAAGAGACCCAGTACTTC.

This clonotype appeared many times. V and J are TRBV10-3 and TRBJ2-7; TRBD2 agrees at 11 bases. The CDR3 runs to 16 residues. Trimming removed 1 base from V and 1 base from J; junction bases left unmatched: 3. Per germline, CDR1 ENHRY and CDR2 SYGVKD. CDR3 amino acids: CAISEYRLAGSYEQYF. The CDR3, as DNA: TGTGCCATCAGTGAGTACAGACTAGCGGGGTCCTACGAGCAGTACTTC.

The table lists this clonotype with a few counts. The CDR3 coding sequence is TGCAGTGCTATCCCGCCGGGACAGGGACGTAATCAGCCCCAGCATTTT. Translating it yields CSAIPPGQGRNQPQHF. V usage is TRBV20-1 and J usage is TRBJ1-5; TRBD1 matches at 9 bases. This CDR3 region has 16 residues. Germline lookup yields CDR1 DFQATT and CDR2 SNEGSKA (reference sequence). J gave up 4 bases and V 4 bases, and 11 bases lay outside the gene matches.

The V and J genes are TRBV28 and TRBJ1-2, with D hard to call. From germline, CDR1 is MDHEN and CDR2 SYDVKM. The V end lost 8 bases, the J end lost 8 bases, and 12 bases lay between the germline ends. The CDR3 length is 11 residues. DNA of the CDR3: TGTGCCAGCTACCGGAATCGGGGCTACACCTTC. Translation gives CASYRNRGYTF.

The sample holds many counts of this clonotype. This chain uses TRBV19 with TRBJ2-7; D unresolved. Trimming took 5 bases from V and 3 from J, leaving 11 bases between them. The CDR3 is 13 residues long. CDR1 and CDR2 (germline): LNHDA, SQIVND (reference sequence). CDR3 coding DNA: TGTGCCAGTAGTCCGACGACCCGCTACGAGCAGTACTTC. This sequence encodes CASSPTTRYEQYF.

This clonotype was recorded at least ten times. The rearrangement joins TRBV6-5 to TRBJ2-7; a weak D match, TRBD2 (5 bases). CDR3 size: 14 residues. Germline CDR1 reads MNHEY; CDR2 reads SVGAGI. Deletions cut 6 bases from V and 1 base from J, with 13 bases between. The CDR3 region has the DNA TGTGCCAGCAGGCAAACAACTAGTTCCTACGAGCAGTACTTC. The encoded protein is CASRQTTSSYEQYF.

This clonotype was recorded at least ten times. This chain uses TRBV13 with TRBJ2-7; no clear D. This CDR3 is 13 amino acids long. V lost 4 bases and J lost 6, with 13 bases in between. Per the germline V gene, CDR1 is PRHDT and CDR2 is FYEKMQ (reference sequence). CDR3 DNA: TGTGCCAGCAGCTCGGTAAGAGTAGGCGAGCAGTACTTC. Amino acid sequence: CASSSVRVGEQYF.

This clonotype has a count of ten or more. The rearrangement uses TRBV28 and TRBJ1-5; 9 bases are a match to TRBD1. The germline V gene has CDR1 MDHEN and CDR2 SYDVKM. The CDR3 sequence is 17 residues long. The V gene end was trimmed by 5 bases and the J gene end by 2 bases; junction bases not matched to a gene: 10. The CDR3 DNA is TGTGCCAGCAGTGACCCGGGACAGGGATGGCGCAATCAGCCCCAGCATTTT. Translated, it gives CASSDPGQGWRNQPQHF.